These T cell receptor beta chains were read from a single sample in a study of blood T cell repertoires in COVID-19. Profiling relied on immunoSEQ multiplex PCR, and the TCRdb table lists in-frame clones only, not all of them. Among about 330,000 clones listed, approximately 89% were seen once. The source material was PBMCs or T cells enriched from blood (not recorded which). Receptors originate from a man aged 25-45 years who had recovered from COVID-19. Each CDR3 is given with its conserved first and last residue. Fields, in order: V gene, J gene, clone size, D gene, CDR3 DNA, CDR3 protein. A D gene is named only where the DNA matches it firmly. Part of the rows lack a size; the others show once, few, many or a class for expanded clones.

TRBV3-1/TRBV3-2	TRBJ2-3	NA	NA	TGTGCCAGCAGCCACAGGGCAGGGAGGGATACGCAGTATTTT	CASSHRAGRDTQYF
TRBV18	TRBJ1-6	few	NA	TGTGCCAGCTCACCCTTCCATAGGGGAAATTCACCCCTCCACTTT	CASSPFHRGNSPLHF
TRBV18	TRBJ2-3	NA	TRBD1	TGTGCCAGCTTGGGACAGGGAACAGATACGCAGTATTTT	CASLGQGTDTQYF
TRBV7-9	TRBJ2-7	NA	TRBD2	TGTGCCAGCAGCTTAGGGAAGGGCGGGAGCTCCTACGAGCAGTACTTC	CASSLGKGGSSYEQYF
TRBV6-5	TRBJ1-4	NA	NA	TGTGCCAGCAGCCTCAGGACAGCACCGGGGGAAAAACTGTTTTTT	CASSLRTAPGEKLFF
TRBV18	TRBJ2-7	NA	NA	TGTGCCAGCTCAGCGACAAACTCCTACGAGCAGTACTTC	CASSATNSYEQYF
TRBV6-1	TRBJ1-5	NA	NA	TGTGCCAGCAGTGAAAGAGTGGAGAATCAGCCCCAGCATTTT	CASSERVENQPQHF
TRBV2	TRBJ1-4	NA	NA	TGTGCCAGCAGTGAGACAGGTTATGGAAAACTGTTTTTT	CASSETGYGKLFF
TRBV20-1	TRBJ1-3	NA	NA	TGCAGTGCTCCAGTTGGAAACACCATATATTTT	CSAPVGNTIYF
TRBV19	TRBJ2-2	NA	TRBD1	TGTGCCAGTAGTCAACGAACAGGGGGCATGACCGGGGAGCTGTTTTTT	CASSQRTGGMTGELFF
TRBV15	TRBJ2-5	NA	TRBD2	TGTGCCACCAGGCTAGCGGGGGGTAAGAAAGAGACCCAGTACTTC	CATRLAGGKKETQYF
TRBV6-5	TRBJ1-6	NA	TRBD1	TGTGCCAGCAGATCCGGGGGACAGGGATCCTCACCCCTCCACTTT	CASRSGGQGSSPLHF
TRBV6-6	TRBJ1-1	NA	TRBD1	TGTGCCAGCAGTTACCCGACAGGGGGGGGGAACACTGAAGCTTTCTTT	CASSYPTGGGNTEAFF
TRBV7-2	TRBJ2-7	few	TRBD1	TGTGCCAGCAGCTTGGACAGGGGGCGAGGCTACGAGCAGTACTTC	CASSLDRGRGYEQYF
TRBV10-2	TRBJ1-2	NA	NA	TGCGCCAGTCAACCCGCGGCCGTCTATGGCTACACCTTC	CASQPAAVYGYTF
TRBV10-2	TRBJ2-3	NA	NA	TGCGCCAGCAGTGATGGGACACCACGCACAGATACGCAGTATTTT	CASSDGTPRTDTQYF
TRBV12-3/TRBV12-4	TRBJ1-5	NA	TRBD1	TGTGCCAGCGCAGGGGGCCAGACGCGGCCCCAGCATTTT	CASAGGQTRPQHF
TRBV19	TRBJ1-6	NA	TRBD1	TGTGCCAGTAGGCAGGGGGCGAGGAATTCACCCCTCCACTTT	CASRQGARNSPLHF
TRBV7-9	TRBJ2-7	once	NA	TGTGCCAGCAGCCCGCAGACAGCCTCCTACGAGCAGTACTTC	CASSPQTASYEQYF
TRBV7-2	TRBJ1-5	NA	TRBD1	TGTGCCAGCAGTACCACAGGGGCCAATCAGCCCCAGCATTTT	CASSTTGANQPQHF
TRBV15	TRBJ1-5	NA	NA	TGTGCCACCAGCAGAGATAGGGAGGGAATCCAGCCCCAGCATTTT	CATSRDREGIQPQHF
TRBV5-6	TRBJ1-5	NA	NA	TGTGCCAGCAGTAACACAGGCGCCCGGGTTCAGCCCCAGCATTTT	CASSNTGARVQPQHF
TRBV18	TRBJ2-7	NA	NA	TGTGCCAGCTCACCGACAACGGACAGCGAGCAGTACTTC	CASSPTTDSEQYF
TRBV4-1	TRBJ2-7	once	TRBD1	TGCGCCAGCAGCCAGCCGGGACAGACCTACGAGCAGTACTTC	CASSQPGQTYEQYF
TRBV10-3	TRBJ1-2	NA	NA	TGTGCCATCAGTGTCGTCTCGTCAACAGGGATGCCTAACTATGGCTACACCTTC	CAISVVSSTGMPNYGYTF
TRBV7-9	TRBJ1-6	NA	NA	TGTGCCAGCAGCTCGGACAGTTTAGCGGGATCACCCCTCCACTTT	CASSSDSLAGSPLHF
TRBV5-1	TRBJ2-5	NA	TRBD2	TGCGCCAGCAGCCAACGGAGCGGGGGAGAGACCCAGTACTTC	CASSQRSGGETQYF
TRBV10-3	TRBJ2-2	NA	TRBD2	TGTGCCATCAGTAGCGGGGGGGCCTGGCCCGGGGAGCTGTTTTTT	CAISSGGAWPGELFF
TRBV5-1	TRBJ1-1	NA	NA	TGCGCCAGCAGCTTCCCGGGAACTGAAGCTTTCTTT	CASSFPGTEAFF
TRBV27	TRBJ2-7	once	TRBD1	TGTGCCAGCAGTTTTCGATGGACAGGACTTTCCTACGAGCAGTACTTC	CASSFRWTGLSYEQYF
TRBV29-1	TRBJ1-5	NA	TRBD1	TGCAGCGCGGGACAGGCGGATCAGCCCCAGCATTTT	CSAGQADQPQHF
TRBV27	TRBJ1-2	few	TRBD1	TGTGCCAGCAGTTTCCGGGACAGGGGTCGTGTGACCGGCTACACCTTC	CASSFRDRGRVTGYTF
TRBV12-5	TRBJ2-3	once	NA	TGTGCTAGTGGTTTGACGGGGTATACGCAGTATTTT	CASGLTGYTQYF
TRBV7-3	TRBJ2-1	NA	TRBD2	TGTGCCAGCAGCTTAAAACTAGCGGGGGGGCCCAATGAGCAGTTCTTC	CASSLKLAGGPNEQFF
TRBV5-1	TRBJ1-3	once	TRBD1	TGCGCCAGCAGCTCCCGGACAGGAAGCTCTGGAAACACCATATATTTT	CASSSRTGSSGNTIYF
TRBV25-1	TRBJ2-7	NA	NA	TGTGCCAGCAGTCTAGGAGCCTACGAGCAGTACTTC	CASSLGAYEQYF
TRBV24-1	TRBJ2-5	NA	TRBD1	TGTGCCACCAGTGACTGGGACAGGGGGCGCCAAGAGACCCAGTACTTC	CATSDWDRGRQETQYF
TRBV15	TRBJ2-1	NA	TRBD2	TGTGCCACCAGCAGAGGACTAGCGTACAATGAGCAGTTCTTC	CATSRGLAYNEQFF
TRBV3-1/TRBV3-2	TRBJ2-3	NA	TRBD2	TGTGCCAGCAGCCATTTCGGACTAGCGGCCACAGATACGCAGTATTTT	CASSHFGLAATDTQYF
TRBV18	TRBJ2-1	NA	TRBD1	TGTGCCAGCTCACCACGGGACAGGGCTAATGAGCAGTTCTTC	CASSPRDRANEQFF
TRBV19	TRBJ2-3	many	TRBD2	TGTGCCAGTAGTGCCTCCGGGACTAGCGCAGATACGCAGTATTTT	CASSASGTSADTQYF
TRBV21-1	TRBJ2-6	once	NA	NA	CASREVGSGANVLTF
TRBV18	TRBJ1-4	NA	NA	TGTGCCAGCTCACCACGGGCCGAGCAAGGTGAAAAACTGTTTTTT	CASSPRAEQGEKLFF
TRBV14	TRBJ1-4	NA	NA	TGTGCCAGCAGCCAAGCTTTGACACGGATTAATGAAAAACTGTTTTTT	CASSQALTRINEKLFF
TRBV27	TRBJ1-5	NA	TRBD1	TGTGCCAGCAGCCAAACAGGGGTCAATCAGCCCCAGCATTTT	CASSQTGVNQPQHF